One sample yielded the 27 T cell receptor beta chains listed below, sequenced in a study of T cell repertoires in cytomegalovirus infection. In TCRdb, the reads were re-called with MiXCR into one record per CDR3 protein. The data contain 150,000 to 200,000 distinct CDR3 sequences, 14% of them singletons. Sequencing input: PBMCs. Receptors were obtained from a human donor in good health (CMV status not recorded). Some clones in this sample may be carry-over from other donors' samples.

Remarks on this clonotype: This may arise from a read error, as a much more abundant clone is one base away. The genes are TRBV10-3 and TRBJ2-3, with 11 bases that match TRBD2. The ends lost 3 bases at V and 3 bases at J; junction bases unmatched: 2. Germline loops: CDR1 ENHRY, CDR2 SYGVKD. The CDR3 covers 15 residues. DNA of the CDR3: TGTGCCATCAGTGAACTAGCGGGAGCGACAGATACGCAGTATTTT. This encodes CAISELAGATDTQYF.

This chain joins TRBV27 and TRBJ1-2; 7 bases agree with TRBD1. After removal of 5 bases from V and 8 bases from J, the junction contained 14 bases not matched to a gene. CDR3 length: 15 residues. Germline values: CDR1 MNHEY, CDR2 SMNVEV (reference sequence). The CDR3 DNA follows: TGTGCCAGCAGTCCCCTTAAATCAGACAGGGACGGCTACACCTTC. Protein sequence: CASSPLKSDRDGYTF.

This clonotype was seen more than once but under ten times. This chain links TRBV9 with TRBJ2-7; no reliable D call. The V gene's germline CDR1 is SGDLS and CDR2 YYNGEE. The CDR3 contains 13 residues. Trimming shortened V by 0 bases and J by 3 bases, and 7 bases separated the two germline ends. CDR3 bases: TGTGCCAGCAGCGTAGATGGGGTCTACGAGCAGTACTTC. It is translated as CASSVDGVYEQYF.

The sample holds many counts of this clonotype. CDR3 in amino acids: CASSLERTSGNTIYF. The CDR3 DNA sequence: TGTGCCAGCAGCTTAGAAAGAACCTCTGGAAACACCATATATTTT. This rearrangement joins TRBV7-2 to TRBJ1-3; D not certain. The CDR3 is 15 residues long. Trimming shortened V by 1 base and J by 0 bases, and 7 bases separated the two germline ends. CDR1 and CDR2 (germline): SGHTA, FQGNSA. Combining the CDR3 with reference TRBV7-2 and TRBJ1-3 gives the whole variable domain GAGVSQSPSNKVTEKGKDVELRCDPISGHTALYWYRQSLGQGLEFLIYFQGNSAPDKSGLPSDRFSAERTGGSVSTLTIQRTQQEDSAVYLCASSLERTSGNTIYFGEGSWLTVV.

This clonotype is a singleton in its sample. This may be a read error, as it is one base from a much larger clone. The missing conserved phenylalanine or tryptophan at the end of this CDR3 makes a read error likely. The gene calls are TRBV7-2 and TRBJ1-3; D unresolved. V dropped 5 bases and J dropped 4 bases, with 12 bases sitting between them. The CDR3 has 14 amino acids. Germline loops: CDR1 SGHTA, CDR2 FQGNSA. The CDR3 sequence: CASSGDRAGNTIYC. DNA of the CDR3: TGTGCCAGCAGCGGGGATCGAGCGGGAAACACCATATATTGT.

This chain links TRBV15 with TRBJ1-3, with D hard to call. CDR3 length: 15 amino acids. Germline V CDR1 and CDR2: LNHNV, YYDKDF (reference sequence). Trimming stripped 2 bases from V and 12 bases from J, with 20 bases between. The CDR3 spells CATSRLPGLSVGIYF. DNA of the CDR3: TGTGCCACCAGCAGACTCCCCGGCCTTTCAGTGGGCATATATTTT.

Many counts were recorded for this clonotype. The chain couples TRBV7-8 to TRBJ1-2, with a possible D match to TRBD1 (5 bases). CDR3 length equals 12 residues. In germline, CDR1 is SGHVS, CDR2 FQNEAQ. Trimming removed 5 bases from V and 8 bases from J, with 12 bases in between. The CDR3 sequence is CASSPVDKGYTF. In nucleotides, the CDR3 is TGTGCCAGCAGCCCCGTGGACAAGGGCTACACCTTC.

This clonotype was counted many times. This chain links TRBV18 with TRBJ1-4; no clear D. Germline CDR1 and CDR2: KGHSH and LQKENI. This CDR3 spans 14 amino acids. Trimming left V 6 bases short and J 4 bases short, with 12 bases between. The CDR3 is CASSPGRNNEKLFF. CDR3 DNA sequence: TGTGCCAGCTCCCCCGGACGGAATAATGAAAAACTGTTTTTT.

This chain links TRBV7-9 with TRBJ1-2; 11 bases match TRBD1. The CDR3 extends over 15 amino acids. After removal of 2 bases from V and 8 bases from J, the junction contained 7 bases not matched to a gene. Looked up from germline, CDR1 is SEHNR and CDR2 is FQNEAQ (reference sequence). The CDR3 reads CASSLTLGQGGGYTF. The CDR3 DNA reads TGTGCCAGCAGCTTAACCCTGGGACAGGGGGGCGGCTACACCTTC.

In this sample, this clonotype turned up a few times. This chain connects TRBV5-6 to TRBJ2-1; D unresolved. The germline V and J ends were trimmed by 4 bases and 0 bases, with 8 bases remaining between them. Looked up from germline, CDR1 is SGHDT and CDR2 is YYEEEE. The CDR3 loop spans 14 amino acids. This chain's CDR3 is CASSGRSSYNEQFF. The CDR3 nucleotides are TGTGCCAGCAGCGGAAGGAGCTCCTACAATGAGCAGTTCTTC.

This sequence joins TRBV29-1 and TRBJ2-5, with 11 bases fitting TRBD1. From germline, CDR1 is SQVTM and CDR2 ANQGSEA. The length of the CDR3 is 13 residues. Trimming at V came to 8 bases and at J to 5 bases, leaving 7 bases not matched to a gene. This CDR3 is CSTDRGREETQYF. CDR3 nucleotide sequence: TGCAGCACGGACAGGGGGCGTGAGGAGACCCAGTACTTC.

The sample holds many counts of this clonotype. The chain carries TRBV7-2 and TRBJ2-5; D uncertain. CDR1 is SGHTA, CDR2 FQGNSA, per germline. This CDR3 is built from 11 residues. The V end lost 8 bases, the J end lost 4 bases, and 8 bases lay between the germline ends. CDR3 DNA: TGTGCCAGCTCAACCAGAGAGACCCAGTACTTC. Encoded protein: CASSTRETQYF.

The chain employs TRBV7-9 and TRBJ2-2; D is unresolved. Germline values: CDR1 SEHNR, CDR2 FQNEAQ (reference sequence). This CDR3 has 12 amino acids. With 5 bases removed from V and 7 bases from J, the gap between germline ends came to 8 bases. CDR3 protein: CASSLRNGELFF. In nucleotides, the CDR3 is TGTGCCAGCAGCCTTAGGAACGGGGAGCTGTTTTTT.

The chain employs TRBV4-1 and TRBJ1-4; 7 bases are a match to TRBD1. The CDR3 covers 13 residues. J lost 7 bases, V lost 4 bases, and 3 bases had no gene match. Germline V lookup: CDR1 MGHRA, CDR2 YSYEKL. The CDR3 is CASSPGTAEKLFF. CDR3 DNA sequence: TGCGCCAGCAGCCCCGGGACAGCTGAAAAACTGTTTTTT.

The genes are TRBV7-7 and TRBJ1-5; D gene unclear. The V end was cut by 5 bases, the J end by 6 bases, with 11 bases between. This CDR3 has 13 residues. From germline, CDR1 is SSHAT and CDR2 FNYEAQ (reference sequence). The CDR3 sequence: CASSPNIGQPQHF. The CDR3 DNA follows: TGTGCCAGCAGCCCTAATATCGGTCAGCCCCAGCATTTT. The full variable domain, completed using reference TRBV7-7 and TRBJ1-5, is GAGVSQSPRYKVTKRGQDVTLRCDPISSHATLYWYQQALGQGPEFLTYFNYEAQPDKSGLPSDRFSAERPEGSISTLTIQRTEQRDSAMYRCASSPNIGQPQHFGDGTRLSIL.

This clonotype was seen at least ten times. The genes are TRBV7-8 and TRBJ1-1; D is unclear. Germline V gene lookup returns CDR1 SGHVS and CDR2 FQNEAQ. This CDR3 has 13 residues. Trimming took 5 bases from V and 3 from J, leaving 10 bases between them. The CDR3 here is CASSRNSDTEAFF. CDR3 DNA: TGTGCCAGCAGCCGGAATTCGGACACTGAAGCTTTCTTT.

The table lists this clonotype with a few counts. The chain couples TRBV28 to TRBJ2-3; TRBD1 matches 7 bases. This CDR3 is 15 amino acids long. With V trimmed by 2 bases and J by 4 bases, 6 bases remained unmatched. In germline, CDR1 is MDHEN, CDR2 SYDVKM. The CDR3 DNA is TGTGCCAGCAGTTTAAAGGGGGCGTGGGCAGATACGCAGTATTTT. As protein: CASSLKGAWADTQYF. The full variable domain, completed using reference TRBV28 and TRBJ2-3, is DVKVTQSSRYLVKRTGEKVFLECVQDMDHENMFWYRQDPGLGLRLIYFSYDVKMKEKGDIPEGYSVSREKKERFSLILESASTNQTSMYLCASSLKGAWADTQYFGPGTRLTVL.

The gene calls are TRBV20-1 and TRBJ2-7; D assignment may be TRBD1 or TRBD2 (5 bases each). V was cut by 0 bases and J by 4 bases, with 19 bases left in between. Looked up from germline, CDR1 is DFQATT and CDR2 is SNEGSKA (reference sequence). The CDR3 is 16 residues long. The CDR3 region has the DNA TGCAGTGCTAGAGATATTAGACGGGGCGGTGGGTACGAGCAGTACTTC. Translated: CSARDIRRGGGYEQYF.

This clonotype was seen a handful of times. The CDR3 loop reads CASRWRETTDTQYF. CDR3 sequence (DNA): TGTGCCAGCCGCTGGCGGGAAACGACAGATACGCAGTATTTT. The V call is TRBV2, the J call TRBJ2-3; weak D call: TRBD2 (6 bases). The V end lost 8 bases, the J end lost 3 bases, and 15 bases lay between the germline ends. The CDR3 loop spans 14 amino acids. Per germline, CDR1 SNHLY and CDR2 FYNNEI.

This clonotype was counted a few times. The chain carries TRBV19 and TRBJ1-1; no firm D call. CDR1 is LNHDA and CDR2 is SQIVND in the germline V gene (reference sequence). The CDR3 loop spans 15 amino acids. V lost 3 bases to trimming and J lost 1 base, with 12 bases between them. This CDR3 reads CASSIRVRGNTEAFF. The DNA of the CDR3 is TGTGCCAGTAGTATCCGGGTTCGGGGGAACACTGAAGCTTTCTTT.

This chain links TRBV20-1 with TRBJ2-5, with D possibly TRBD1 on 6 matching bases. Germline CDR1 and CDR2: DFQATT and SNEGSKA (reference sequence). Deletions cut 4 bases from V and 3 bases from J, with 21 bases between. The CDR3 runs 16 residues. As DNA, the CDR3 is TGCAGTGCTACCAATTTTCGACAGGCTTGGAAAGAGACCCAGTACTTC. Encoded protein: CSATNFRQAWKETQYF.

This clonotype has a handful of counts. This chain links TRBV7-3 with TRBJ2-2, with 7 positions matching TRBD1. The CDR3 has 14 residues. Trimming at V came to 3 bases and at J to 7 bases, leaving 5 bases not matched to a gene. CDR1 is SGHTA, CDR2 FQGTGA, per germline. The CDR3 DNA sequence: TGTGCCAGCAGCTTTAGGACAGGTTTCGGGGAGCTGTTTTTT. Its translation is CASSFRTGFGELFF.

This clonotype was picked up many times. V gene TRBV19 combines with J gene TRBJ1-3; D is unclear. The CDR3 has 15 residues. Germline V gives CDR1 LNHDA, CDR2 SQIVND (reference sequence). V lost 4 bases, J lost 1 base, and 11 bases lay in between. The CDR3 DNA reads as TGTGCCAGTAGTACGCCAGCTTCTTCTGGAAACACCATATATTTT. Its protein product is CASSTPASSGNTIYF.

This clonotype showed up many times. This rearrangement joins TRBV7-9 to TRBJ1-4; 9 nucleotides match TRBD1. The germline V gene has CDR1 SEHNR and CDR2 FQNEAQ (reference sequence). The CDR3 contains 14 residues. V was clipped by 5 bases and J by 8 bases; unmatched bases: 6. The CDR3 spells CASSPGTGSEKLFF. The CDR3 bases are TGTGCCAGCAGCCCCGGGACAGGGTCGGAAAAACTGTTTTTT. Full variable domain (outside the CDR3, taken from reference TRBV7-9 and TRBJ1-4): DTGVSQNPRHKITKRGQNVTFRCDPISEHNRLYWYRQTLGQGPEFLTYFQNEAQLEKSRLLSDRFSAERPKGSFSTLEIQRTEQGDSAMYLCASSPGTGSEKLFFGSGTQLSVL.

A note on this clonotype: One junction end does not reproduce the germline sequence, and a read error may be involved. The chain recombines TRBV2 with TRBJ2-1; no clear D. The CDR3 sequence is 15 residues long. Per the germline V gene, CDR1 is SNHLY and CDR2 is FYNNEI. The CDR3 bases are TGTGCCAGCAGGGCCGTAGCTCAGGCAGGTGTAGCAGTGGTCTTC. Its translation: CASRAVAQAGVAVVF.

This clonotype appeared many times. The genes are TRBV28 and TRBJ2-5; no reliable D call. From germline, CDR1 is MDHEN and CDR2 SYDVKM. The V and J ends lost 2 bases and 6 bases respectively, with 13 bases between them. The CDR3 covers 14 residues. Here the CDR3 DNA reads TGTGCCAGCAGTTTACCCCTGCCGAGACAGACCCAGTACTTC. This sequence encodes CASSLPLPRQTQYF.

This clonotype was observed many times. V is TRBV28 and J is TRBJ2-7, with a possible D match to TRBD1 (6 bases). Germline values: CDR1 MDHEN, CDR2 SYDVKM. Trimming removed 6 bases at V and 6 bases at J, with 21 bases between. The length of the CDR3 is 15 residues. CDR3 protein: CASRRPGQQDLEQYF. Written as DNA, the CDR3 is TGTGCCAGCAGGCGTCCGGGACAACAAGACCTCGAGCAGTACTTC.